This T cell receptor (beta chain) was obtained from a study of cytomegalovirus exposure and HLA in healthy donors. Findings and limits, study-wide: The study dropped some indistinguishable V segments, TRBV6-2 and TRBV6-3 among them. Likely technical artifact: a cluster of highly shared sequence variants. Roughly uniform depth of sequencing across donors was assumed in presence/absence analyses.

Notes on this clone: Antigen specificity is unknown.

CDR1 and CDR2 (germline): MNHNS, SASEGT. The CDR3 length is 15 residues. Trimming took off 3 bases at V and 0 bases at J, with 12 bases between the two ends. Regarding donors, all were healthy bone marrow donors. With 60 Vbeta and 13 Jbeta primers, the PCR was carried out. Sequencing used immunoSEQ multiplex PCR; TCRdb keeps in-frame clones, though not all of them. The sample has some 150,000 clones, around 78% seen once. Specimen: PBMCs. V gene TRBV6-1 combines with J gene TRBJ2-7, with D possibly TRBD1 on 6 matching bases. This clonotype originated in a female donor in good health and CMV-seropositive. CDR3 in DNA: TGTGCCAGCAGTGATGAGACAGGATACTCCTACGAGCAGTACTTC. It encodes CASSDETGYSYEQYF.